The sequence of this T cell receptor beta chain was determined in a study of radiation and T cells in renal cell carcinoma. Study-level results: Pretreatment tumor biopsies were lacking, so baseline clonotypes are unknown.

Time point described: blood 2 weeks post-SBRT. As to treatment: 15 Gy SBRT to primary tumor, nephrectomy 4 weeks later. The tumor was a clear cell renal cell carcinoma. V dropped 8 bases and J dropped 5 bases, with 13 bases sitting between them. The length of the CDR3 is 12 residues. Germline-derived CDR1 and CDR2 are MDHEN and SYDVKM. Assay used: immunoSEQ multiplex PCR; TCRdb lists only in-frame clones, some missing. The data show 100,000 to 150,000 clones, over 75% seen once. Only one count was recorded for this clone. Antigen: not known. The receptor's source is a man aged 45-65 years with renal cell carcinoma. The chain recombines TRBV28 with TRBJ2-7; D assignment may be TRBD1 or TRBD2 (7 bases each). The starting material was blood, obtained from a patient whose treatment included radiotherapy and nephrectomy. For the CDR3, the DNA is TGTGCCAGCGGGCAGGGGGGGGACGAGCAGTACTTC. This codes for CASGQGGDEQYF.